Here is one T cell receptor beta chain with its context. Its antigen remains unidentified. The authors prepared UMI-labeled TRB cDNA libraries by 5' RACE. TCRdb re-called the 5' RACE reads; every CDR3 protein appears as one record, without DNA. The sample totals around 160,000 distinct CDR3 sequences. This entry comes from a study of CXCR3-negative and CXCR3-positive naive CD8 T cells. Study outcomes and limitations: Naive CXCR3-positive cells had TRB CDR3s more hydrophobic than those of CXCR3-negative naive cells.

CDR1 and CDR2 from the germline V gene are LGHNA and YSLEER. The length of the CDR3 is 16 residues. The TCR sequence derives from a human donor in good health. Some clones in this sample may be carry-over from other donors' samples. Sequencing used naive CXCR3+ CD8+ T cells from blood. The subset here: CD45RO-CCR7+CD27+CD95- naive CD8+ T cells expressing CXCR3 (TNR3+). This chain links TRBV4-3 with TRBJ1-2; TCRdb designates TRBD1, a call that cannot be tested without DNA. This CDR3 reads CASSQDPDSRVFGYTF.